Each of the 24 T cell receptor beta chains below was sequenced from the same sample in a study of blood T cell repertoires in COVID-19. The method was immunoSEQ multiplex PCR; TCRdb's version includes in-frame clones alone and lacks a portion of them. The sample yields 35,000 to 55,000 clones, roughly 90% seen once. Sample: peripheral blood. The source is a human donor in a cohort sampled during active COVID-19.

The rearrangement uses TRBV4-3 and TRBJ2-7; 8 bases map to TRBD2. There are 15 residues in the CDR3. CDR1 is LGHNA, CDR2 YSLEER, per germline. V gave up 1 base and J gave up 0 bases; unmatched junction bases: 2. The CDR3 sequence is CASSQVAGSSYEQYF. For the CDR3, the DNA is TGCGCCAGCAGCCAAGTAGCGGGGAGCTCCTACGAGCAGTACTTC.

The J gene is TRBJ2-1, the V gene TRBV3-1 (or the pseudogene TRBV3-2); 7 nucleotides align to TRBD2. The V gene's germline CDR1 is LGHDT and CDR2 YNNKEL (reference sequence). With 5 bases clipped from V and 4 bases from J, the junction kept 8 bases outside the gene matches. This CDR3 region has 15 residues. The CDR3 sequence: CASSSGGGNYNEQFF. CDR3 nucleotides: TGTGCCAGCAGCTCCGGGGGAGGGAATTACAATGAGCAGTTCTTC.

This clone was observed a single time. The chain employs TRBV7-9 and TRBJ2-3; 16 nucleotides match TRBD2. The CDR3 runs to 18 residues. V gave up 6 bases and J gave up 3 bases; unmatched junction bases: 9. The germline CDR1 and CDR2 sequences are SEHNR and FQNEAQ (reference sequence). Here the CDR3 reads CASRYGTSGGEYTDTQYF. CDR3 bases: TGTGCCAGCAGATATGGGACTAGCGGGGGGGAGTATACAGATACGCAGTATTTT.

The rearrangement uses TRBV7-2 and TRBJ2-2; TRBD1 matches 8 bases. Unmatched junction bases numbered 13, after V lost 4 bases and J lost 6 bases. The germline V gene has CDR1 SGHTA and CDR2 FQGNSA. The length of the CDR3 is 17 residues. Here the CDR3 reads CASSSRTGLNTAGELFF. The DNA for the CDR3 is TGTGCCAGCAGCTCCCGGACAGGGCTTAACACTGCCGGGGAGCTGTTTTTT.

The genes are TRBV5-1 and TRBJ2-7; D perhaps matches TRBD1 (6 bases). V was clipped by 2 bases and J by 3 bases, with 15 bases between them. The V gene's germline CDR1 is SGHRS and CDR2 YFSETQ. The CDR3 has 15 amino acids. CDR3 loop: CASSLEAQGGYEQYF. CDR3 in DNA: TGCGCCAGCAGCTTAGAAGCACAAGGGGGCTACGAGCAGTACTTC.

The rearrangement uses TRBV29-1 and TRBJ1-1; D is unclear. V shed 3 bases and J shed 1 base, with 9 bases lying between them. This CDR3 comprises 13 residues. In germline, CDR1 is SQVTM, CDR2 ANQGSEA. The CDR3 sequence is CSVDNRRNTEAFF. CDR3 in DNA: TGCAGCGTTGATAACAGAAGGAACACTGAAGCTTTCTTT. Using reference TRBV29-1 and TRBJ1-1 for the parts outside the CDR3, the full variable domain is SAVISQKPSRDICQRGTSLTIQCQVDSQVTMMFWYRQQPGQSLTLIATANQGSEATYESGFVIDKFPISRPNLTFSTLTVSNMSPEDSSIYLCSVDNRRNTEAFFGQGTRLTVV.

The rearrangement joins TRBV7-8 to TRBJ2-5; D perhaps matches TRBD2 (5 bases). This CDR3 spans 16 amino acids. Germline values: CDR1 SGHVS, CDR2 FQNEAQ. The V end lost 5 bases, the J end lost 4 bases, and 20 bases lay between the germline ends. The CDR3 DNA reads as TGTGCCAGCAGCCCCCATGCCGACGCTGGGAGAGAGACCCAGTACTTC. Protein product: CASSPHADAGRETQYF.

The rearrangement joins TRBV7-2 to TRBJ1-5, with D unclear. V lost 5 bases and J lost 6, with 14 bases in between. Germline values: CDR1 SGHTA, CDR2 FQGNSA. The CDR3 extends over 14 amino acids. The chain's CDR3 is CASSHPPSGQPQHF. Here the CDR3 DNA reads TGTGCCAGCAGCCATCCTCCCAGTGGTCAGCCCCAGCATTTT.

In DNA, the CDR3 is TGTGCCAGCAGCGCCAGACAGGGGGTCTGTTACGAGCAGTACTTC. Residues: CASSARQGVCYEQYF. The chain couples TRBV11-3 to TRBJ2-7, with 9 bases lining up with TRBD1. The CDR3 length is 15 residues. Losses at the gene ends were 5 bases for V and 4 bases for J; bases not matched to a gene: 9. Per germline, CDR1 SGHNT and CDR2 YENEEA.

The CDR3, as DNA: TGTGCCAGCAGCGCTGGACAGGGGGCGGGCAATGAGCAGTTCTTC. Protein sequence: CASSAGQGAGNEQFF. The genes are TRBV2 and TRBJ2-1, with 11 nucleotides matching TRBD1. Per germline, CDR1 SNHLY and CDR2 FYNNEI. The CDR3 has 15 residues. Trimming cost V 6 bases and J 6 bases; bases outside gene matches: 7.

This sequence joins TRBV28 and TRBJ2-7; TRBD2 matches at 10 bases. CDR3 length equals 15 residues. Germline V gene lookup returns CDR1 MDHEN and CDR2 SYDVKM. V was pared by 5 bases and J by 0 bases, with 4 bases of the junction left unmatched. The CDR3 bases are TGTGCCAGCAGTCCAGCGGGGGGGAACTCCTACGAGCAGTACTTC. It encodes CASSPAGGNSYEQYF.

J is TRBJ2-2 and V is TRBV5-5, with 14 nucleotides matching TRBD2. Germline V CDR1 and CDR2: SGHKS, YYEKEE (reference sequence). The CDR3 sequence is 19 residues long. V was clipped by 3 bases and J by 0 bases; unmatched bases: 7. The chain's CDR3 is CASSWTGTSGRANTGELFF. For the CDR3, the DNA is TGTGCCAGCAGCTGGACCGGGACTAGCGGGAGAGCGAACACCGGGGAGCTGTTTTTT.

The chain recombines TRBV19 with TRBJ2-7; weak D call: TRBD2 (7 bases). There are 12 residues in the CDR3. Germline V gene sequence: CDR1 LNHDA, CDR2 SQIVND (reference sequence). The V end was cut by 4 bases, the J end by 8 bases, with 12 bases between. The CDR3 DNA reads as TGTGCCAGTAGTAGGACAGCGGGGAAGCAGTACTTC. It yields the protein CASSRTAGKQYF.

This clone came up a few times. This chain connects TRBV6-4 to TRBJ2-2, with 7 positions matching TRBD2. The CDR3 length is 14 residues. V lost 6 bases, J lost 5 bases, and 6 bases stayed unmatched. Looked up from germline, CDR1 is MRHNA and CDR2 is SNTAGT. This chain's CDR3 is CASSVLAETGELFF. CDR3 nucleotide sequence: TGTGCCAGCAGCGTTCTAGCGGAGACCGGGGAGCTGTTTTTT.

The J gene is TRBJ1-5, the V gene TRBV5-1; 8 bases agree with TRBD1. The CDR3 sequence is 14 residues long. The V and J ends lost 4 bases and 5 bases, in that order; junction bases with no gene match: 5. Germline V gene data show CDR1 as SGHRS and CDR2 as YFSETQ. Here the CDR3 DNA reads TGCGCCAGCAGCCCTGGACAGGGAGATCAGCCCCAGCATTTT. It yields the protein CASSPGQGDQPQHF. Full variable domain (outside the CDR3, taken from reference TRBV5-1 and TRBJ1-5): KAGVTQTPRYLIKTRGQQVTLSCSPISGHRSVSWYQQTPGQGLQFLFEYFSETQRNKGNFPGRFSGRQFSNSRSEMNVSTLELGDSALYLCASSPGQGDQPQHFGDGTRLSIL.

The genes are TRBV5-4 and TRBJ2-3, with 10 bases aligning to TRBD2. V was pared by 0 bases and J by 0 bases, with 13 bases of the junction left unmatched. The CDR3 loop spans 20 amino acids. Germline assignment: CDR1 SGHNT and CDR2 YYREEE (reference sequence). Here the CDR3 DNA reads TGTGCCAGCAGCTTGGGCCTAGCGGGGGCAAAAGGGGCCAGCACAGATACGCAGTATTTT. This gives the protein CASSLGLAGAKGASTDTQYF.

This clone was observed a few times. The chain carries TRBV14 and TRBJ2-7; 8 bases are shared with TRBD2. The CDR3 is 15 residues long. The germline CDR1 and CDR2 sequences are SGHDN and FVKESK. The V segment lost 0 bases and the J segment 3 bases; nucleotides outside the gene matches: 4. The CDR3 DNA is TGTGCCAGCAGCCAAGACGTAGCGGGGAGCTACGAGCAGTACTTC. It is translated as CASSQDVAGSYEQYF. The variable domain in full, completed from reference TRBV14 and TRBJ2-7, reads EAGVTQFPSHSVIEKGQTVTLRCDPISGHDNLYWYRRVMGKEIKFLLHFVKESKQDESGMPNNRFLAERTGGTYSTLKVQPAELEDSGVYFCASSQDVAGSYEQYFGPGTRLTVT.

This chain uses TRBV19 with TRBJ2-3; 9 bases are a match to TRBD2. The CDR3 is made up of 15 amino acids. V was clipped by 5 bases and J by 7 bases; unmatched bases: 10. The germline V gene encodes CDR1 LNHDA and CDR2 SQIVND (reference sequence). The CDR3 protein is CASSLRLADYHTQYF. The CDR3 DNA is TGTGCCAGTAGTTTGCGACTAGCGGACTACCATACGCAGTATTTT.

Worth noting for this clone: Other nucleotide sequences in the sample specify the same CDR3. This chain joins TRBV5-4 and TRBJ2-5; 8 bases line up with TRBD2. Germline CDR1 is SGHNT and CDR2 is YYREEE (reference sequence). The CDR3 sequence is 14 residues long. The V and J ends lost 1 base and 3 bases, in that order; junction bases with no gene match: 2. CDR3 loop: CASSLTGGKETQYF. Here the CDR3 DNA reads TGTGCCAGCAGCTTGACGGGAGGGAAAGAGACCCAGTACTTC.

The sample holds a few counts of this clone. The chain's CDR3 is CASRMTGRAFF. DNA for the CDR3: TGTGCCAGCAGAATGACAGGGAGAGCTTTCTTT. V usage is TRBV28 and J usage is TRBJ1-1, with 7 bases identical to TRBD1. CDR3 size: 11 residues. Trimming removed 6 bases from V and 10 bases from J; junction bases left unmatched: 5. Looked up from germline, CDR1 is MDHEN and CDR2 is SYDVKM.

This clone turned up a few times. The V and J genes are TRBV27 and TRBJ1-5; D unclear. CDR3 length equals 15 residues. V was trimmed by 2 bases and J by 1 base, leaving 9 bases between them. Germline V lookup: CDR1 MNHEY, CDR2 SMNVEV (reference sequence). CDR3: CASSLEGRSNQPQHF. Written as DNA, the CDR3 is TGTGCCAGCAGTTTAGAGGGAAGGAGCAATCAGCCCCAGCATTTT.

The rearrangement joins TRBV6-5 to TRBJ2-7; 9 bases fit TRBD2. Germline CDR1 MNHEY, CDR2 SVGAGI. The CDR3 has 13 residues. The J segment lost 4 bases and the V segment lost 8 bases, leaving 6 bases of the junction unmatched. CDR3 in amino acids: CASVSGGPYEQYF. For the CDR3, the DNA is TGTGCCAGCGTAAGCGGGGGGCCGTACGAGCAGTACTTC.

The chain is built from TRBV11-1 and TRBJ2-7, with 9 bases aligning to TRBD1. Germline assignment: CDR1 SGHAT and CDR2 FQDESV (reference sequence). V gave up 1 base and J gave up 5 bases; unmatched junction bases: 9. The CDR3 runs to 16 residues. The CDR3 is CASSLERTGADHEQYF. DNA of the CDR3: TGTGCCAGCAGCTTAGAGAGGACAGGGGCGGACCACGAGCAGTACTTC. The entire variable domain, with the rest obtained from reference TRBV11-1 and TRBJ2-7, is as follows: EAEVAQSPRYKITEKSQAVAFWCDPISGHATLYWYRQILGQGPELLVQFQDESVVDDSQLPKDRFSAERLKGVDSTLKIQPAELGDSAMYLCASSLERTGADHEQYFGPGTRLTVT.

This chain joins TRBV7-3 and TRBJ2-5, with a tentative D call TRBD1 (5 bases). V dropped 2 bases and J dropped 9 bases, with 16 bases sitting between them. CDR1 and CDR2 from the germline V gene are SGHTA and FQGTGA. The CDR3 length is 14 residues. Here the CDR3 reads CASSLGPDNGAQYF. As DNA, the CDR3 is TGTGCCAGCAGCTTAGGCCCGGACAATGGGGCCCAGTACTTC. The entire variable domain, with the rest obtained from reference TRBV7-3 and TRBJ2-5, is as follows: GAGVSQTPSNKVTEKGKYVELRCDPISGHTALYWYRQSLGQGPEFLIYFQGTGAADDSGLPNDRFFAVRPEGSVSTLKIQRTERGDSAVYLCASSLGPDNGAQYFGPGTRLLVL.